Listed here is a single T cell receptor beta chain. Study processing details: Nucleated cell counts were estimated from reference gene primer amplification. Data came from immunoSEQ multiplex PCR; TCRdb stores just in-frame clones and leaves some out. V and J calls and clone size come straight from that table; D and trimming were deduced from the DNA. The sample contains some 390,000 clones, more than 75% of which appear only once. CDR1 and CDR2 (germline): LGHDT, YNNKEL (reference sequence). V lost 2 bases, J lost 8 bases, and 18 bases lay in between. CDR3 length: 15 amino acids. This entry is derived from a study of blood T cell repertoires in COVID-19.

The source material was peripheral blood. The V call is TRBV3-1 (or the pseudogene TRBV3-2), the J call TRBJ1-2, with no clear D. This TCR derives from a human donor in a cohort sampled during active COVID-19. The CDR3 DNA is TGTGCCAGCAGCCAAAAGGGCGGAGGGCACTGGGGCTACACCTTC. Its protein is CASSQKGGGHWGYTF.